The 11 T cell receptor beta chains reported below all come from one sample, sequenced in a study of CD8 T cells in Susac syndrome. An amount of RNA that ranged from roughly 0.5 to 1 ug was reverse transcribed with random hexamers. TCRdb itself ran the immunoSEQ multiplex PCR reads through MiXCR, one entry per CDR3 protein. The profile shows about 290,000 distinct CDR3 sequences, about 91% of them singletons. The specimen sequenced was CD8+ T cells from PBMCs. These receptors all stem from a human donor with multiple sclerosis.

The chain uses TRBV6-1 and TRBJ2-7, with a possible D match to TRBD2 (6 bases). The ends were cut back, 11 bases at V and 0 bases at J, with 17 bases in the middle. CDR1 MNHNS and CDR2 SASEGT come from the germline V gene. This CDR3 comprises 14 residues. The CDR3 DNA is TGTGCCGTTCAAGATGGGGGGAGCTCCTACGAGCAGTACTTC. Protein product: CAVQDGGSSYEQYF.

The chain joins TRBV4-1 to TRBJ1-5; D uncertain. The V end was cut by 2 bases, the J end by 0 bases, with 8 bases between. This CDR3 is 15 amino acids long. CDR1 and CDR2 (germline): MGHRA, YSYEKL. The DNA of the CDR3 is TGCGCCAGCAGCCAAACTCTAGCTAGCAATCAGCCCCAGCATTTT. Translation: CASSQTLASNQPQHF.

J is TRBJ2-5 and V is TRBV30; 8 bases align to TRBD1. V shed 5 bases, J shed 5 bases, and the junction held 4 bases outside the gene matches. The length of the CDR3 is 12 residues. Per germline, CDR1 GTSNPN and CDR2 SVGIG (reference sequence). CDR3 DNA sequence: TGTGCCTGGCAGGACAGGGAGGAGACCCAGTACTTC. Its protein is CAWQDREETQYF. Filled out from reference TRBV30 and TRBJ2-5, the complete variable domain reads SQTIHQWPATLVQPVGSPLSLECTVEGTSNPNLYWYRQAAGRGLQLLFYSVGIGQISSEVPQNLSASRPQDRQFILSSKKLLLSDSGFYLCAWQDREETQYFGPGTRLLVL.

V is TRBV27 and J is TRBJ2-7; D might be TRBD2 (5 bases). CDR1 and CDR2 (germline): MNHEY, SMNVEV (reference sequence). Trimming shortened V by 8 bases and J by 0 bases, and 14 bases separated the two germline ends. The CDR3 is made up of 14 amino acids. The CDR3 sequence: CASALAVSSYEQYF. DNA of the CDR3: TGTGCCAGCGCCCTAGCTGTGAGCTCCTACGAGCAGTACTTC.

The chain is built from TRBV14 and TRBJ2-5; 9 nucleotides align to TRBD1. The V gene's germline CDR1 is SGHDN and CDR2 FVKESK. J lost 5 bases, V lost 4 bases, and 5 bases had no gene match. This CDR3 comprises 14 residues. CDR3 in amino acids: CASSRRGQGETQYF. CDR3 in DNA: TGTGCCAGCAGCCGACGAGGACAGGGGGAGACCCAGTACTTC.

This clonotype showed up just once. CDR3 sequence (DNA): TGTGCCAGCAGCTTCTGGAGCGGAGAGACCCAGTACTTC. It is translated as CASSFWSGETQYF. The genes are TRBV7-2 and TRBJ2-5; D perhaps matches TRBD2 (5 bases). V was trimmed by 3 bases and J by 4 bases, leaving 9 bases between them. The CDR3 consists of 13 residues. Germline V CDR1 and CDR2: SGHTA, FQGNSA. The entire variable domain, with the rest obtained from reference TRBV7-2 and TRBJ2-5, is as follows: GAGVSQSPSNKVTEKGKDVELRCDPISGHTALYWYRQSLGQGLEFLIYFQGNSAPDKSGLPSDRFSAERTGGSVSTLTIQRTQQEDSAVYLCASSFWSGETQYFGPGTRLLVL.

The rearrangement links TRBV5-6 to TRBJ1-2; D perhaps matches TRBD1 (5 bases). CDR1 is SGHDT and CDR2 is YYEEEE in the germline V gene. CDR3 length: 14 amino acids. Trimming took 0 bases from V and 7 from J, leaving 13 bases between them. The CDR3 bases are TGTGCCAGCAGCTTGGGCAGGGTATCCGCTGGCTACACCTTC. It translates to CASSLGRVSAGYTF.

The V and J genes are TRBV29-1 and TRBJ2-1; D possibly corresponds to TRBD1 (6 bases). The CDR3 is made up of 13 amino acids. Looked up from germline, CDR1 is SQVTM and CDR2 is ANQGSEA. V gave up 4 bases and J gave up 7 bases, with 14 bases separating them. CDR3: CSVGGLAWNEQFF. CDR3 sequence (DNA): TGCAGCGTTGGGGGGCTCGCTTGGAATGAGCAGTTCTTC.

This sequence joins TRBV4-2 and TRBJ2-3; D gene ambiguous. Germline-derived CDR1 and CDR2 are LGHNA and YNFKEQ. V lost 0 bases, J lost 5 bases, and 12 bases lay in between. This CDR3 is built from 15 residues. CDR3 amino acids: CASSQEGPLGDTQYF. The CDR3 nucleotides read TGTGCCAGCAGCCAAGAGGGCCCATTGGGAGATACGCAGTATTTT.

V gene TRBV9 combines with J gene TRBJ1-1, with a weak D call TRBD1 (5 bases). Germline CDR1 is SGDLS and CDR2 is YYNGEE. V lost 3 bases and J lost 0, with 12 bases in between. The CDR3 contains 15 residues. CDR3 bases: TGTGCCAGCAGCGCCCCGACGGGGGTGAACACTGAAGCTTTCTTT. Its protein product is CASSAPTGVNTEAFF. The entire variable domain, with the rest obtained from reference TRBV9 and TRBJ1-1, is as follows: DSGVTQTPKHLITATGQRVTLRCSPRSGDLSVYWYQQSLDQGLQFLIQYYNGEERAKGNILERFSAQQFPDLHSELNLSSLELGDSALYFCASSAPTGVNTEAFFGQGTRLTVV.

The CDR3 reads CSARDSTGWQLNEKLFF. CDR3 DNA: TGCAGTGCTAGAGATTCGACTGGGTGGCAGTTAAATGAAAAACTGTTTTTT. The chain recombines TRBV20-1 with TRBJ1-4; D not resolved. V lost 0 bases and J 5 bases, leaving 19 bases between the germline ends. The CDR3 totals 17 residues. Germline V lookup: CDR1 DFQATT, CDR2 SNEGSKA (reference sequence).